This T cell receptor (beta chain) was retrieved from a study of shared clonotypes between healthy human individuals. The germline V and J ends were trimmed by 1 base and 5 bases, with 4 bases remaining between them. The CDR3 contains 11 residues. Per the germline V gene, CDR1 is SGHNT and CDR2 is YYREEE (reference sequence). The table lists this clone with a count of one. Sequencing used immunoSEQ multiplex PCR; TCRdb keeps in-frame clones, though not all of them. The sample lists more than 1.2 million clones; 98% to 99% were seen once. This sequence originates from a man younger than 45 in good health. The chain has TRBV5-4 and TRBJ2-7; no definite D call. The sample comprised naive CD4+ T cells sorted from blood. Subset specified: CD45RA+ positively selected. CDR3: CASSLSNEQYF. The CDR3 DNA reads TGTGCCAGCAGCTTGTCGAACGAGCAGTACTTC.